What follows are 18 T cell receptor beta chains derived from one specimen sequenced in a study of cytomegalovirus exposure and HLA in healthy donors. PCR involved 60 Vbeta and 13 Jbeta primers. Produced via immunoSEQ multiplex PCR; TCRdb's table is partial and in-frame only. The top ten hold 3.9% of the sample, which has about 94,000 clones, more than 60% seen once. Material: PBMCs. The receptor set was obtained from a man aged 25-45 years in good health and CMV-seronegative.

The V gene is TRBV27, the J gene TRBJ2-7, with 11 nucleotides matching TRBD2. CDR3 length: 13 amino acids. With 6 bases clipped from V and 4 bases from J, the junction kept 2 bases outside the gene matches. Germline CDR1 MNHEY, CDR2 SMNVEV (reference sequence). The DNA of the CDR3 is TGTGCCAGCAGGCCTAGCGGGAGGTACGAGCAGTACTTC. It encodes CASRPSGRYEQYF.

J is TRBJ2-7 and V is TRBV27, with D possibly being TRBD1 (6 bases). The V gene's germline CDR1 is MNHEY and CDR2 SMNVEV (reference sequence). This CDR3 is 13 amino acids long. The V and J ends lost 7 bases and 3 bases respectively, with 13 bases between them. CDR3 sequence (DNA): TGTGCCAGCATGGGGGACACCTACTACGAGCAGTACTTC. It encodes CASMGDTYYEQYF.

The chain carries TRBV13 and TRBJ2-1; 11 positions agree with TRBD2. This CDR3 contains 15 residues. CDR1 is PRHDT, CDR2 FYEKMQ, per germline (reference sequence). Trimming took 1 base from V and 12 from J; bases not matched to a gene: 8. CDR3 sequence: CASSLVASGGLRQFF. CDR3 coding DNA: TGTGCCAGCAGCTTAGTGGCTAGCGGGGGGTTACGGCAGTTCTTC. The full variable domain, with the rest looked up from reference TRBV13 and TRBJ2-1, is AAGVIQSPRHLIKEKRETATLKCYPIPRHDTVYWYQQGPGQDPQFLISFYEKMQSDKGSIPDRFSAQQFSDYHSELNMSSLELGDSALYFCASSLVASGGLRQFFGPGTRLTVL.

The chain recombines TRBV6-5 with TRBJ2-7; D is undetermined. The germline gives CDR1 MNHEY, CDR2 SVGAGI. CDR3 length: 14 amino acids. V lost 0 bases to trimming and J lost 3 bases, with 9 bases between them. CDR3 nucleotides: TGTGCCAGCAGTTACTCGCCAGAAAGCTACGAGCAGTACTTC. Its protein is CASSYSPESYEQYF.

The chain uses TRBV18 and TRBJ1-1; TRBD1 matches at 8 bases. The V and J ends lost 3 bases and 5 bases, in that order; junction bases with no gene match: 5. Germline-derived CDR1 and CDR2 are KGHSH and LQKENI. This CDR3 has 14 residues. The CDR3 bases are TGTGCCAGCTCACCGGACAGGGTGGGAACTGAAGCTTTCTTT. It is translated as CASSPDRVGTEAFF.

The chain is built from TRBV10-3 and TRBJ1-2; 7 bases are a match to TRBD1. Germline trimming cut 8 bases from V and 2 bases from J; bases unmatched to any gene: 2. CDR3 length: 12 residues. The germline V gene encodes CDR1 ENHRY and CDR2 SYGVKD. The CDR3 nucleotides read TGTGCCATCCGGGGACAGAACTATGGCTACACCTTC. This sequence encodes CAIRGQNYGYTF.

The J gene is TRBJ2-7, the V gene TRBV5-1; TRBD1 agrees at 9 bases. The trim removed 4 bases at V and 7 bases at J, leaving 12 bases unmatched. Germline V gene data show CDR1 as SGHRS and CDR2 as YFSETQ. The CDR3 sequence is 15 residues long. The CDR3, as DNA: TGCGCCAGCAGCCCCCGTATGGACAGGGGTGGAGAGCAGTACTTC. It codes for CASSPRMDRGGEQYF.

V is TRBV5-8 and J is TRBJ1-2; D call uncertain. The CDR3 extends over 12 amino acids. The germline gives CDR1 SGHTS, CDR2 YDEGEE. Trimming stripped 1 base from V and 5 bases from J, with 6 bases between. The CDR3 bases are TGTGCCAGCAGCTTGCGGGGTTATGGCTACACCTTC. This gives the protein CASSLRGYGYTF.

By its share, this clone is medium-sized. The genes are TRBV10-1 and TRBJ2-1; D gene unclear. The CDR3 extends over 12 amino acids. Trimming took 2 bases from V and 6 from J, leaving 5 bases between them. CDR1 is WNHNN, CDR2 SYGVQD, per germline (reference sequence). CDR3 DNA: TGCGCCAGCAGTGAGCTCGGCAATGAGCAGTTCTTC. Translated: CASSELGNEQFF.

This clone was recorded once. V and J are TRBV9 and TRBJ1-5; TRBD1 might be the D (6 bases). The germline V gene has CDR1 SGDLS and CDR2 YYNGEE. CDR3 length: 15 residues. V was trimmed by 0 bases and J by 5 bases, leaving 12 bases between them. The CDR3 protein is CASSVAGGADQPQHF. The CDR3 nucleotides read TGTGCCAGCAGCGTAGCCGGGGGGGCCGATCAGCCCCAGCATTTT.

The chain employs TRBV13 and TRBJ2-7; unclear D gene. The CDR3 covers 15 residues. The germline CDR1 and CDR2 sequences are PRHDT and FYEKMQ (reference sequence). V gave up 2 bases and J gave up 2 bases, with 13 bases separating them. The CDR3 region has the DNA TGTGCCAGCAGCTTATCCACCCAACATACCTACGAGCAGTACTTC. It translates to CASSLSTQHTYEQYF.

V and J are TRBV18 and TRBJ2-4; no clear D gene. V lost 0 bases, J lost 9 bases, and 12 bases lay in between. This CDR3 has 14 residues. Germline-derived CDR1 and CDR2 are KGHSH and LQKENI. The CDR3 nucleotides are TGTGCCAGCTCACCACCAGGTACAGTGACCATTCAGTACTTC. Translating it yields CASSPPGTVTIQYF.

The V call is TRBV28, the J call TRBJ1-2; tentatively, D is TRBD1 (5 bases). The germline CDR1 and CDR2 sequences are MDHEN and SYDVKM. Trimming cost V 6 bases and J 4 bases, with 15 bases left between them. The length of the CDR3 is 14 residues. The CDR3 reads CASRPWGPSYGYTF. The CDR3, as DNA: TGTGCCAGCAGACCATGGGGCCCCTCCTATGGCTACACCTTC.

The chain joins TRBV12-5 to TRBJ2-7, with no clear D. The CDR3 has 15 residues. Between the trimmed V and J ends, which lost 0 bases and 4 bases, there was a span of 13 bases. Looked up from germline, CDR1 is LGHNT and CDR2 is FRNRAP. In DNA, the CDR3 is TGTGCTAGTGGTTTGGTACTTGGGCATCTTTACGAGCAGTACTTC. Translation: CASGLVLGHLYEQYF.

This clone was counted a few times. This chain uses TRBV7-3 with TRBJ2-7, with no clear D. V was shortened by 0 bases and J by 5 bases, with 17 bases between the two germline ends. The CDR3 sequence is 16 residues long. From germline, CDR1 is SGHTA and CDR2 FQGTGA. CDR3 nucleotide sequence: TGTGCCAGCAGCTTAACGAGGAGAGGAAGTGGCCACGAGCAGTACTTC. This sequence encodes CASSLTRRGSGHEQYF.

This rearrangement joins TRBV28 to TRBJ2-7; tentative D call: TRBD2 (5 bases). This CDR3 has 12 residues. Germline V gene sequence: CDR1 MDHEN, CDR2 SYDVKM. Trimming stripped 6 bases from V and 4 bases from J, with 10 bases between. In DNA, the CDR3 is TGTGCCAGCAGCCCCCCGGGGTACGAGCAGTACTTC. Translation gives CASSPPGYEQYF.

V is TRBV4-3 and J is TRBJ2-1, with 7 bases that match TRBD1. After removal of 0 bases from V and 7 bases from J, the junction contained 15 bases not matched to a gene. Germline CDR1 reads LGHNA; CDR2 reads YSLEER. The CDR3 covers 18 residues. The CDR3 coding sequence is TGCGCCAGCAGCCAAGAAATCCCGGGACAGCAGTCCAGGAATGAGCAGTTCTTC. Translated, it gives CASSQEIPGQQSRNEQFF.

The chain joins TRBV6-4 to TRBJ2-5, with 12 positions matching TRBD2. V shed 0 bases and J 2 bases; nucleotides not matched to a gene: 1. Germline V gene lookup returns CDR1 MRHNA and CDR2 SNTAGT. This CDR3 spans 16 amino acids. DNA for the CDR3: TGTGCCAGCAGTGACTCTCTAGCGGGGGGGCAAGAGACCCAGTACTTC. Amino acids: CASSDSLAGGQETQYF.